Below are 23 T cell receptor beta chains sequenced from a single sample in a study of blood T cells in healthy people across ages (dated by TCRdb to the mid-2010s). Library creation used 5' RACE. TCRdb names Illumina HiSeq 2500 as the instrument used. A second PCR of about 7 to 12 cycles was run with a J-beta primer mix and a sample-barcoded 5' primer. The public reads were reprocessed in TCRdb via fastp at Q25 and MiXCR, keeping in-frame beta chains. Each entry is one CDR3 protein sequence, shown with its most common DNA and genes. In all, the sample holds roughly 900,000 distinct CDR3 sequences, and approximately 49% of those were seen once. In total, the top ten clones hold over 10% of the sample. The material sequenced was blood. The receptors were sampled from a man under 40 in good health.

The chain couples TRBV6-4 to TRBJ2-1, with D unresolved. The CDR3 is 13 amino acids. The V end was cut by 5 bases, the J end by 8 bases, with 13 bases between. Germline V gene lookup returns CDR1 MRHNA and CDR2 SNTAGT. CDR3 sequence: CASSPTWVDEQFF. In DNA form, the CDR3 reads TGTGCCAGCAGTCCTACCTGGGTTGATGAGCAGTTCTTC.

This clonotype was detected only a few times. The rearrangement joins TRBV7-9 to TRBJ1-1; D call uncertain. The germline gives CDR1 SEHNR, CDR2 FQNEAQ (reference sequence). This CDR3 is built from 14 residues. V lost 5 bases, J lost 2 bases, and 12 bases lay in between. CDR3 loop: CASSPILTNTEAFF. CDR3 nucleotides: TGTGCCAGCAGCCCGATTTTAACAAACACTGAAGCTTTCTTT.

This sequence joins TRBV5-1 and TRBJ2-3, with D perhaps matching TRBD2 (6 bases). The CDR3 is made up of 14 amino acids. Germline V gene data show CDR1 as SGHRS and CDR2 as YFSETQ. The germline V and J ends were trimmed by 4 bases and 1 base, with 10 bases remaining between them. CDR3 DNA: TGCGCCAGCAGCGATCAGCGGGGCACAGATACGCAGTATTTT. This sequence encodes CASSDQRGTDTQYF.

This clonotype has a single count. The chain couples TRBV4-3 to TRBJ2-7; D is possibly TRBD2 (5 bases). The end of the DNA fits TRBJ2-5 better, so the J call may be wrong. The CDR3 has 15 residues. Germline CDR1 is LGHNA and CDR2 is YSLEER. CDR3 DNA: TGCGCCAGCAGCCAAGATCTTAGCAGCGCGGGGACCCAGTACTTC. Translated, it gives CASSQDLSSAGTQYF.

The chain has TRBV6-5 and TRBJ2-7, with D possibly being TRBD2 (6 bases). CDR3 length: 16 amino acids. Germline V gene sequence: CDR1 MNHEY, CDR2 SVGAGI. The V gene lost 7 bases and the J gene lost 1 base, with 20 bases spanning the gap. CDR3 bases: TGTGCCAGCACCGCAGGAGGGATATCGGGGTCCTACGAGCAGTACTTC. It is translated as CASTAGGISGSYEQYF.

This clonotype was picked up a small number of times. This CDR3 reads CASGPGQSSYNSPLHF. The CDR3 DNA sequence: TGTGCCAGCGGTCCGGGACAGAGCTCCTATAATTCACCCCTCCACTTT. The chain links TRBV5-5 to TRBJ1-6; TRBD1 agrees at 7 bases. The CDR3 sequence is 16 residues long. Germline V gene sequence: CDR1 SGHKS, CDR2 YYEKEE (reference sequence). V was pared by 7 bases and J by 0 bases, with 7 bases of the junction left unmatched.

The V call is TRBV20-1, the J call TRBJ1-2, with a possible D match to TRBD1 (6 bases). CDR1 and CDR2 (germline): DFQATT, SNEGSKA (reference sequence). Trimming removed 4 bases from V and 6 bases from J, with 18 bases in between. The CDR3 has 14 amino acids. DNA of the CDR3: TGCAGTGCTATAGAGGGATCTAGACAGGATGGCTACACCTTC. Residues: CSAIEGSRQDGYTF.

This clonotype has only a few counts. The rearrangement links TRBV6-1 to TRBJ1-2; D is ambiguous. This CDR3 is 18 amino acids long. Trimming took off 6 bases at V and 3 bases at J, with 26 bases between the two ends. Germline V gives CDR1 MNHNS, CDR2 SASEGT. For the CDR3, the DNA is TGTGCCAGCAGCCATCCTCGAGCGGACTCGGTTCGGGACTATGGCTACACCTTC. Translated, it gives CASSHPRADSVRDYGYTF.

As DNA, the CDR3 is TGTGCCAGCAGGTCCAGCTCCTTAGCCAAAAACATTCAGTACTTC. It translates to CASRSSSLAKNIQYF. The rearrangement links TRBV2 to TRBJ2-4, with D unclear. Germline V gene sequence: CDR1 SNHLY, CDR2 FYNNEI. The CDR3 runs to 15 residues. V gave up 6 bases and J gave up 0 bases, with 12 bases separating them.

The chain uses TRBV21-1 and TRBJ2-7. TRBV21-1 is reported as a pseudogene. There are 14 residues in the CDR3. CDR3 in amino acids: CASSLGDYYSEQYF. CDR3 DNA: TGTGCCAGCAGCCTTGGGGATTATTACTCCGAGCAGTACTTC.

A few counts support this clonotype. The chain uses TRBV7-9 and TRBJ2-3; D is unresolved. V was shortened by 5 bases and J by 2 bases, with 5 bases between the two germline ends. This CDR3 comprises 12 residues. Germline CDR1 and CDR2: SEHNR and FQNEAQ (reference sequence). The CDR3 sequence: CASSIVTDTQYF. The CDR3 nucleotides read TGTGCCAGCAGCATAGTCACAGATACGCAGTATTTT. Together with reference TRBV7-9 and TRBJ2-3, the CDR3 gives the full variable domain: DTGVSQNPRHKITKRGQNVTFRCDPISEHNRLYWYRQTLGQGPEFLTYFQNEAQLEKSRLLSDRFSAERPKGSFSTLEIQRTEQGDSAMYLCASSIVTDTQYFGPGTRLTVL.

The table lists this clonotype with a few counts. This rearrangement joins TRBV20-1 to TRBJ2-5; D uncertain. The CDR3 consists of 13 residues. CDR1 is DFQATT, CDR2 SNEGSKA, per germline (reference sequence). Trimming took off 0 bases at V and 5 bases at J, with 10 bases between the two ends. In nucleotides, the CDR3 is TGCAGTGCTAGAGATCTAAGAGCGGAGACCCAGTACTTC. Residues: CSARDLRAETQYF.

The J gene is TRBJ1-5, the V gene TRBV6-1; the D is unclear. The CDR3 loop spans 16 amino acids. Germline V gene data show CDR1 as MNHNS and CDR2 as SASEGT. V was pared by 2 bases and J by 2 bases, with 13 bases between. The CDR3 protein is CASSEPIIKGNQPQHF. The CDR3 region has the DNA TGTGCCAGCAGTGAACCTATTATAAAGGGCAATCAGCCCCAGCATTTT.

The chain combines TRBV4-2 with TRBJ2-3, with D possibly matching TRBD1 (6 bases). Between the trimmed V and J ends, which lost 0 bases and 11 bases, there was a span of 18 bases. CDR3 length: 15 residues. Germline V gene lookup returns CDR1 LGHNA and CDR2 YNFKEQ. CDR3 sequence: CASSQDGQTVDGQYF. DNA for the CDR3: TGTGCCAGCAGCCAAGATGGACAGACGGTCGACGGGCAGTATTTT.

This clonotype appeared many times. The chain carries TRBV2 and TRBJ2-7, with 11 positions matching TRBD1. This CDR3 spans 17 amino acids. Per the germline V gene, CDR1 is SNHLY and CDR2 is FYNNEI. V trimming: 6 bases; J trimming: 5 bases; junction bases outside the gene matches: 15. CDR3 nucleotides: TGTGCCAGCAGGTATCCAGTACCGGGACAGGGGGTGGACGAGCAGTACTTC. It codes for CASRYPVPGQGVDEQYF.

The V call is TRBV7-2, the J call TRBJ1-5; no definite D call. Germline V gene data show CDR1 as SGHTA and CDR2 as FQGNSA. The CDR3 has 15 residues. Trimming shortened V by 1 base and J by 0 bases, and 7 bases separated the two germline ends. The CDR3 coding sequence is TGTGCCAGCAGCTTAGGCACCCATAGCAATCAGCCCCAGCATTTT. Protein: CASSLGTHSNQPQHF.

The chain joins TRBV3-1 to TRBJ2-3; 11 nucleotides align to TRBD2. V was clipped by 3 bases and J by 5 bases; unmatched bases: 4. Germline V gives CDR1 LGHDT, CDR2 YNNKEL (reference sequence). The CDR3 is 15 residues long. The CDR3: CASSQTSGVRDTQYF. In DNA, the CDR3 is TGTGCCAGCAGCCAGACTAGCGGGGTAAGAGATACGCAGTATTTT.

This chain uses TRBV12-3 or TRBV12-4 with TRBJ2-3, with 12 bases that match TRBD2. The trim removed 6 bases at V and 2 bases at J, leaving 6 bases unmatched. The CDR3 runs 16 residues. Here the CDR3 DNA reads TGTGCCAGCAGGTGGACTAGCGGGGCCCACACAGATACGCAGTATTTT. It is translated as CASRWTSGAHTDTQYF.

This clonotype has more than one count but fewer than ten. The V and J genes are TRBV7-2 and TRBJ1-5; D might be TRBD1 (6 bases). This CDR3 has 14 residues. Germline V gene lookup returns CDR1 SGHTA and CDR2 FQGNSA. Trimming shortened V by 3 bases and J by 3 bases, and 9 bases separated the two germline ends. The CDR3 spells CASSLAGVNQPQHF. The CDR3 DNA sequence: TGTGCCAGCAGCTTGGCAGGGGTCAATCAGCCCCAGCATTTT.

V usage is TRBV6-2 or TRBV6-3 and J usage is TRBJ2-5; TRBD2 agrees at 9 bases. CDR1 and CDR2 (germline): MNHEY, SVGEGT. The CDR3 is 12 amino acids. V was pared by 2 bases and J by 11 bases, with 3 bases of the junction left unmatched. CDR3 coding DNA: TGTGCCAGCAGTTACCTAGCGGGGTTGCAGTACTTC. Protein product: CASSYLAGLQYF.

The V call is TRBV5-1, the J call TRBJ2-1; D gene ambiguous. From germline, CDR1 is SGHRS and CDR2 YFSETQ. The CDR3 loop spans 14 amino acids. V lost 2 bases and J 0 bases, leaving 6 bases between the germline ends. In DNA, the CDR3 is TGCGCCAGCAGCTTTTATAGCTCCTACAATGAGCAGTTCTTC. It codes for CASSFYSSYNEQFF.

The genes are TRBV7-9 and TRBJ1-1, with D possibly TRBD1 on 5 matching bases. The V end lost 0 bases, the J end lost 5 bases, and 13 bases lay between the germline ends. The CDR3 is made up of 15 amino acids. Germline V CDR1 and CDR2: SEHNR, FQNEAQ (reference sequence). The CDR3 is CASSLAELGVTEAFF. The CDR3 region has the DNA TGTGCCAGCAGCTTAGCCGAACTGGGGGTAACTGAAGCTTTCTTT. The full variable domain, its missing parts supplied by reference TRBV7-9 and TRBJ1-1, is DTGVSQNPRHKITKRGQNVTFRCDPISEHNRLYWYRQTLGQGPEFLTYFQNEAQLEKSRLLSDRFSAERPKGSFSTLEIQRTEQGDSAMYLCASSLAELGVTEAFFGQGTRLTVV.

Only a few counts were recorded for this clonotype. The V call is TRBV7-9, the J call TRBJ2-1; 8 bases fit TRBD1. The length of the CDR3 is 15 residues. V was pared by 7 bases and J by 8 bases, with 13 bases of the junction left unmatched. Germline CDR1 reads SEHNR; CDR2 reads FQNEAQ (reference sequence). The CDR3 nucleotides read TGTGCCAGCACCGAACAGGGACAGGCATCCGATGAGCAGTTCTTC. Its translation is CASTEQGQASDEQFF.